One and the same sample provided the 10 T cell receptor beta chains below, sequenced in a study of identical twins. One entry per CDR3 protein, called by TCRdb with MiXCR from the 5' RACE reads. The sample lists approximately 690,000 distinct CDR3 sequences, around 6.1% occurring once. The specimen sequenced was naive T cells sorted from blood. These receptors were taken from a man between 18 and 35 years old in good health.

To note about this clonotype: As the CDR3 is not closed by the conserved phenylalanine or tryptophan, this likely results from a read error. The chain is built from TRBV29-1 and TRBJ1-1; D not resolved. V lost 3 bases, J lost 0 bases, and 11 bases lay in between. Germline V CDR1 and CDR2: SQVTM, ANQGSEA. The CDR3 is 14 amino acids. The CDR3 DNA follows: TGCAGCGTTGAGGGCAGACACATGAACACTGAAGCTTTCGTT. Translated: CSVEGRHMNTEAFV.

Only a few counts were recorded for this clonotype. A junction boundary mismatches the germline segment, possibly from a read error. The chain couples TRBV12-3 or TRBV12-4 to TRBJ2-1, with 10 positions matching TRBD2. The CDR3 has 16 residues. The chain's CDR3 is CASSLAGVPSYNEQFF. In DNA form, the CDR3 reads TGTGCCAGCAGTCTAGCGGGAGTTCCCTCCTACAATGAGCAGTTCTTC.

The table lists this clonotype with a few counts. V and J are TRBV12-3 or TRBV12-4 and TRBJ2-3, with 9 bases fitting TRBD1. CDR3 length equals 14 residues. The J segment lost 1 base and the V segment lost 10 bases, leaving 6 bases of the junction unmatched. CDR3 DNA: TGTGCCACCGGCCGGACAGGGGGCACAGATACGCAGTATTTT. The encoded protein is CATGRTGGTDTQYF.

This clonotype occurred many times. Its ends do not fully match the called genes, so a read error is possible. V gene TRBV20-1 combines with J gene TRBJ1-2; D is unresolved. From germline, CDR1 is DFQATT and CDR2 SNEGSKA (reference sequence). CDR3 size: 12 residues. The CDR3 region is CSARVENSYYTF. The CDR3 DNA reads TGCAGTGCGAGAGTGGAAAACAGCTACTACACCTTC.

Turning to this clonotype: This could be a read error, since a much larger clone is one nucleotide away. V and J are TRBV20-1 and TRBJ1-3; 8 nucleotides agree with TRBD1. The length of the CDR3 is 14 residues. Germline V gene data show CDR1 as DFQATT and CDR2 as SNEGSKA (reference sequence). The CDR3 nucleotides read TGCAGTGCACAAGACAGGGGAGCTGGAAACACCATAAATTTT. Amino acid sequence: CSAQDRGAGNTINF.

The rearrangement joins TRBV5-1 to TRBJ1-1, with D unclear. The CDR3 runs to 15 residues. V lost 4 bases and J lost 4, with 17 bases in between. Germline V gives CDR1 SGHRS, CDR2 YFSETQ. The CDR3 bases are TGCGCCAGCAGCAACCAGAGCGGGCTGCCCACTGAAGCTTTCTTT. It is translated as CASSNQSGLPTEAFF.

The rearrangement links TRBV6-6 to TRBJ1-1; D is ambiguous. V lost 6 bases to trimming and J lost 7 bases, with 15 bases between them. The CDR3 is 13 amino acids. From germline, CDR1 is MNHNY and CDR2 SVGAGI (reference sequence). The CDR3 nucleotides read TGTGCCAGCAGCACACTCGGAACCTTTGAAGCTTTCTTT. Translation gives CASSTLGTFEAFF.

The V and J genes are TRBV27 and TRBJ2-1; no definite D call. V was pared by 3 bases and J by 8 bases, with 14 bases between. This CDR3 has 14 amino acids. The germline V gene encodes CDR1 MNHEY and CDR2 SMNVEV (reference sequence). The CDR3 bases are TGTGCCAGCAGTTTGGTAGTGAATTGGGATGAGCAGTTCTTC. This encodes CASSLVVNWDEQFF.

The V call is TRBV28, the J call TRBJ2-1; either TRBD1 or TRBD2 may supply D (5 bases each). The CDR3 is 16 residues long. V was cut by 7 bases and J by 0 bases, with 16 bases left in between. CDR1 is MDHEN, CDR2 SYDVKM, per germline. The CDR3 loop is CASTGWWGTSYNEQFF. In DNA form, the CDR3 reads TGTGCCAGCACCGGTTGGTGGGGGACCTCCTACAATGAGCAGTTCTTC.

Concerning this clonotype itself: This clone may be a read error of a much larger clone one base away. The chain is built from TRBV20-1 and TRBJ2-7; 8 bases map to TRBD1. From germline, CDR1 is DFQATT and CDR2 SNEGSKA (reference sequence). The CDR3 is 12 residues long. The CDR3 region is CSLAGQGYEQYF. CDR3 in DNA: TGCAGCCTGGCTGGACAGGGCTACGAGCAGTACTTC.